This T cell receptor beta chain was observed in a study of shared clonotypes between healthy human individuals. This clone was counted between two and nine times. The target antigen is unknown. The CDR3 length is 16 residues. V trimming: 4 bases; J trimming: 0 bases; junction bases outside the gene matches: 6. Germline assignment: CDR1 SGHRS and CDR2 YFSETQ. Sorted-subset replicate PCR reactions contained roughly 190 ng DNA, corresponding to about 30,000 T cell genomes. Data came from immunoSEQ multiplex PCR; TCRdb stores just in-frame clones and leaves some out. Here the sample spans some 1 million clones, about 77% being singletons. Whole-study findings and limits: All-four-donor shared clonotypes had higher generation probabilities than non-shared clonotypes did. Expectations were that clonotype sharing among donors would be affected by sequencing depth. Although depth was large, rarefaction showed that sequencing of the sorted subsets was incomplete.

This receptor was taken from a man between 18 and 29 years old in good health. The chain recombines TRBV5-1 with TRBJ2-2; 7 bases match TRBD1. Material: memory CD4+ T cells sorted from blood. Subset reported: CD45RA-negative fraction. CDR3 residues: CASSGTVNANTGELFF. The DNA for the CDR3 is TGCGCCAGCAGCGGGACAGTAAACGCGAACACCGGGGAGCTGTTTTTT.